The 28 T cell receptor beta chains reported below all come from one sample, sequenced in a study of beta chain features in type 1 diabetes. General observations from the study: Significant though moderate, a shortening of TCRB CDR3s appeared in all four CD4+ subsets of Type 1 diabetes patients.

These TCRs are of unknown antigen specificity. What was sequenced were expressed TCRB transcripts, since all of the isolated RNA had been reverse transcribed. Assay: immunoSEQ multiplex PCR; the TCRdb copy retains only in-frame clones and omits some. The repertoire consists of 85,000 to 110,000 clones, with around 30% occurring once and the leading ten covering roughly 0.5%. Sequencing was performed on central memory CD4+ T cells from blood. All receptors come from a woman under 30 with type 1 diabetes.

The V call is TRBV10-3, the J call TRBJ1-1; the D gene is possibly TRBD1 (5 bases). The CDR3 sequence is 14 residues long. Trimming cost V 8 bases and J 3 bases, with 16 bases left between them. In germline, CDR1 is ENHRY, CDR2 SYGVKD. The CDR3 coding sequence is TGTGCCATCGGGGGGAACATTCGGGACACTGAAGCTTTCTTT. Its protein is CAIGGNIRDTEAFF.

V gene TRBV7-2 combines with J gene TRBJ2-7; TRBD2 matches 7 bases. V lost 5 bases and J lost 4; bases outside the gene matches: 11. This CDR3 region has 15 residues. Germline V CDR1 and CDR2: SGHTA, FQGNSA. The CDR3 region is CASSPSRTRGYEQYV. The CDR3 DNA follows: TGTGCCAGCAGCCCCTCACGGACTAGAGGGTACGAGCAGTACGTC.

Ten or more counts support this clone. The genes are TRBV29-1 and TRBJ2-3; D is unresolved. V lost 6 bases and J 2 bases, leaving 9 bases between the germline ends. The CDR3 is made up of 12 amino acids. The germline V gene has CDR1 SQVTM and CDR2 ANQGSEA. Here the CDR3 DNA reads TGCAGCGTCAGGCTTATCACAGATACGCAGTATTTT. Its protein product is CSVRLITDTQYF.

This clone appeared a few times. The V and J genes are TRBV28 and TRBJ1-5, with unresolved D. V lost 2 bases and J lost 4, with 3 bases in between. From germline, CDR1 is MDHEN and CDR2 SYDVKM. The CDR3 covers 12 residues. The DNA for the CDR3 is TGTGCCAGCAGTTTACCGAATCAGCCCCAGCATTTT. Translation: CASSLPNQPQHF.

This clone was picked up a small number of times. The rearrangement joins TRBV11-2 to TRBJ2-7, with 8 positions matching TRBD2. The V gene's germline CDR1 is SGHAT and CDR2 FQNNGV. Unmatched junction bases numbered 5, after V lost 4 bases and J lost 0 bases. This CDR3 comprises 15 residues. This CDR3 is CASSYLAGGSYEQYF. CDR3 DNA: TGTGCCAGCAGCTACCTGGCGGGAGGCTCCTACGAGCAGTACTTC.

The rearrangement links TRBV5-4 to TRBJ2-7; 8 nucleotides match TRBD1. This CDR3 comprises 15 residues. Per the germline V gene, CDR1 is SGHNT and CDR2 is YYREEE (reference sequence). V was clipped by 0 bases and J by 6 bases; unmatched bases: 8. CDR3 loop: CASSLATGTGGEQYF. The CDR3 DNA follows: TGTGCCAGCAGCTTGGCTACCGGGACAGGAGGCGAGCAGTACTTC.

The CDR3 region has the DNA TGTGCCAGCAGCAATGTACTAGCGGGAGTCGGGGAGCAGTACTTC. Its protein is CASSNVLAGVGEQYF. The J gene is TRBJ2-7, the V gene TRBV5-5; 11 bases align to TRBD2. Germline loops: CDR1 SGHKS, CDR2 YYEKEE (reference sequence). V dropped 4 bases and J dropped 7; count of bases not matched to a gene: 10. The CDR3 loop spans 15 amino acids.

The chain couples TRBV18 to TRBJ2-7; no clear D gene. This CDR3 comprises 12 residues. The germline V gene has CDR1 KGHSH and CDR2 LQKENI. Trimming removed 2 bases from V and 2 bases from J, with 4 bases in between. CDR3 in DNA: TGTGCCAGCTCACCAGGCACCTACGAGCAGTACTTC. It codes for CASSPGTYEQYF.

This clone was seen more than once but under ten times. The chain couples TRBV7-2 to TRBJ1-4; 8 bases agree with TRBD1. This CDR3 has 14 residues. V was pared by 5 bases and J by 7 bases, with 6 bases of the junction left unmatched. The germline V gene has CDR1 SGHTA and CDR2 FQGNSA. The CDR3 spells CASSPGQGSEKLFF. The CDR3 DNA is TGTGCCAGCAGCCCCGGACAGGGCTCTGAAAAACTGTTTTTT.

This clone was recorded a few times. The rearrangement uses TRBV7-9 and TRBJ2-5, with D perhaps TRBD1 (5 bases). CDR1 SEHNR and CDR2 FQNEAQ come from the germline V gene (reference sequence). The CDR3 consists of 12 residues. Trimming left V 5 bases short and J 2 bases short, with 6 bases between. Here the CDR3 DNA reads TGTGCCAGCAGCCGACAGCAAGAGACCCAGTACTTC. Amino acids: CASSRQQETQYF.

The genes are TRBV5-4 and TRBJ2-7, with 8 bases identical to TRBD2. Losses at the gene ends were 6 bases for V and 6 bases for J; bases not matched to a gene: 5. Germline values: CDR1 SGHNT, CDR2 YYREEE (reference sequence). The CDR3 has 12 amino acids. CDR3 sequence (DNA): TGTGCCAGCAACCGGGAGGGTAGCGAGCAGTACGTC. Its translation is CASNREGSEQYV.

V is TRBV18 and J is TRBJ1-1; D possibly corresponds to TRBD1 (6 bases). Deletions cut 2 bases from V and 3 bases from J, with 10 bases between. Germline CDR1 is KGHSH and CDR2 is LQKENI. This CDR3 contains 14 residues. The CDR3 region has the DNA TGTGCCAGCTCACCAAGGGGGATGGACACTGAAGCTTTCTTT. Translated: CASSPRGMDTEAFF.

There are a few counts of this clone. The V gene is TRBV5-4, the J gene TRBJ1-2; D remains ambiguous. CDR1 is SGHNT and CDR2 is YYREEE in the germline V gene (reference sequence). The CDR3 runs to 14 residues. Trimming took 4 bases from V and 2 from J, leaving 12 bases between them. For the CDR3, the DNA is TGTGCCAGCAGCCCCGTTTCGGGAAACTATGGCTACACCTTC. Protein: CASSPVSGNYGYTF.

This clone has only a few counts. The chain carries TRBV28 and TRBJ2-7; 7 bases are a match to TRBD1. CDR3 length: 15 residues. CDR1 and CDR2 from the germline V gene are MDHEN and SYDVKM. V lost 4 bases and J lost 0; bases outside the gene matches: 6. CDR3 nucleotides: TGTGCCAGCAGTTCGGGACAGTTTAGCTCCTACGAGCAGTACGTC. As protein: CASSSGQFSSYEQYV.

The V gene is TRBV11-2, the J gene TRBJ1-2, with 12 bases that match TRBD1. V dropped 5 bases and J dropped 7; count of bases not matched to a gene: 11. Germline values: CDR1 SGHAT, CDR2 FQNNGV. This CDR3 has 16 amino acids. The CDR3 sequence: CASSPNPGQGAVGYTF. The CDR3 bases are TGTGCCAGCAGCCCCAACCCGGGACAGGGGGCGGTTGGCTACACCTTC. Looking up the rest from reference TRBV11-2 and TRBJ1-2 gives the full variable domain: EAGVAQSPRYKIIEKRQSVAFWCNPISGHATLYWYQQILGQGPKLLIQFQNNGVVDDSQLPKDRFSAERLKGVDSTLKIQPAKLEDSAVYLCASSPNPGQGAVGYTFGSGTRLTVV.

The chain combines TRBV7-2 with TRBJ2-7; TRBD2 matches at 10 bases. The V gene's germline CDR1 is SGHTA and CDR2 FQGNSA. The trim removed 3 bases at V and 4 bases at J, leaving 9 bases unmatched. CDR3 length: 16 amino acids. For the CDR3, the DNA is TGTGCCAGCAGCTTTGGCCCATCTAGCGGGGGATACGAGCAGTACTTC. The encoded protein is CASSFGPSSGGYEQYF.

This chain uses TRBV5-4 with TRBJ1-2; a possible D gene is TRBD1 (6 bases). The germline V gene encodes CDR1 SGHNT and CDR2 YYREEE (reference sequence). V lost 4 bases and J lost 7, with 14 bases in between. The CDR3 has 13 amino acids. The CDR3 DNA reads as TGTGCCAGCAGCGTACAGGGTTACGGTGGCTACACCTTC. This sequence encodes CASSVQGYGGYTF.

This chain uses TRBV29-1 with TRBJ2-3, with 10 positions matching TRBD2. The CDR3 runs 14 residues. CDR1 is SQVTM and CDR2 is ANQGSEA in the germline V gene. V lost 3 bases and J lost 4; bases outside the gene matches: 4. CDR3 nucleotides: TGCAGCGTTGACAGCGGGAGGGCGGCAGATACGCAGTATTTT. Residues: CSVDSGRAADTQYF.

J is TRBJ1-2 and V is TRBV30, with D uncertain. V shed 0 bases and J shed 1 base, with 12 bases lying between them. CDR1 is GTSNPN, CDR2 SVGIG, per germline (reference sequence). The CDR3 runs 15 residues. CDR3 nucleotide sequence: TGTGCCTGGAGTGTACTGTACAGTAGTAACTATGGCTACACCTTC. This gives the protein CAWSVLYSSNYGYTF. Variable domain in full (rest from reference TRBV30 and TRBJ1-2): SQTIHQWPATLVQPVGSPLSLECTVEGTSNPNLYWYRQAAGRGLQLLFYSVGIGQISSEVPQNLSASRPQDRQFILSSKKLLLSDSGFYLCAWSVLYSSNYGYTFGSGTRLTVV.

This clone was seen a few times. The CDR3 DNA reads as TGTGCCAGCAGCTCTACAGGGGGCGCGGGCACTGAAGCTTTCTTT. Protein product: CASSSTGGAGTEAFF. The J gene is TRBJ1-1, the V gene TRBV7-2; TRBD1 aligns across 9 bases. This CDR3 has 15 amino acids. From germline, CDR1 is SGHTA and CDR2 FQGNSA. J was trimmed by 4 bases and V by 4 bases; bases with no gene match: 7.

The J gene is TRBJ2-1, the V gene TRBV28, with TRBD2 identical over 10 bases. In germline, CDR1 is MDHEN, CDR2 SYDVKM. This CDR3 has 15 residues. With 7 bases clipped from V and 9 bases from J, the junction kept 12 bases outside the gene matches. The DNA for the CDR3 is TGTGCCAGCACCAGAAGCGGGAGGGCCGGTGGTGAGCAGTTCTTC. It is translated as CASTRSGRAGGEQFF.

This clone was recorded a few times. The same CDR3 also results from other DNA sequences found in this sample. The chain has TRBV6-1 and TRBJ1-2; 7 nucleotides agree with TRBD1. The CDR3 contains 13 residues. V was pared by 2 bases and J by 3 bases, with 0 bases of the junction left unmatched. From germline, CDR1 is MNHNS and CDR2 SASEGT. The CDR3 DNA is TGTGCCAGCAGTGAAACAGGGGACTATGGCTACACCTTC. This translates into CASSETGDYGYTF.

The chain recombines TRBV2 with TRBJ1-4; TRBD1 might be the D (6 bases). CDR1 and CDR2 (germline): SNHLY, FYNNEI. The CDR3 contains 14 residues. Trimming left V 3 bases short and J 8 bases short, with 13 bases between. Written as DNA, the CDR3 is TGTGCCAGCAGTGACGGACAGAGGGGGGAAAAACTGTTTTTT. This encodes CASSDGQRGEKLFF.

This clone has a handful of counts. The chain links TRBV5-1 to TRBJ2-1; 10 bases agree with TRBD2. Per the germline V gene, CDR1 is SGHRS and CDR2 is YFSETQ. The CDR3 has 16 residues. The trim removed 5 bases at V and 7 bases at J, leaving 12 bases unmatched. The CDR3 is CASRFVASGRTNEQFF. CDR3 nucleotides: TGCGCCAGCAGGTTCGTGGCTAGCGGGAGAACTAATGAGCAGTTCTTC.

The V call is TRBV28, the J call TRBJ1-5; 7 bases map to TRBD1. The CDR3 is 18 amino acids. CDR1 is MDHEN and CDR2 is SYDVKM in the germline V gene. Trimming removed 5 bases from V and 3 bases from J; junction bases left unmatched: 16. The CDR3 nucleotides read TGTGCCAGCAGTCCTCGACAGGGACGCCATGGAATCAATCAGCCCCAGCATTTT. Residues: CASSPRQGRHGINQPQHF.

V usage is TRBV18 and J usage is TRBJ2-4, with D possibly being TRBD1 (6 bases). The germline CDR1 and CDR2 sequences are KGHSH and LQKENI. CDR3 length: 15 amino acids. V was shortened by 3 bases and J by 10 bases, with 19 bases between the two germline ends. In DNA form, the CDR3 reads TGTGCCAGCTCACCCTACGACAGGAGAAATAAAATTCAGTACTTC. Translation: CASSPYDRRNKIQYF.

The chain has TRBV7-7 and TRBJ2-7, with 7 positions matching TRBD1. Unmatched junction bases numbered 10, after V lost 5 bases and J lost 0 bases. The germline V gene has CDR1 SSHAT and CDR2 FNYEAQ (reference sequence). This CDR3 is 16 amino acids long. CDR3 nucleotide sequence: TGTGCCAGCAGCGGCGACGGGACAGAGAGCTCCTACGAGCAGTACGTC. It specifies CASSGDGTESSYEQYV.

Only a few counts were recorded for this clone. This chain connects TRBV6-1 to TRBJ2-7; 8 bases fit TRBD2. This CDR3 is built from 15 residues. The trim removed 4 bases at V and 4 bases at J, leaving 9 bases unmatched. In germline, CDR1 is MNHNS, CDR2 SASEGT. CDR3 region: CASSVNFSGMYEQYF. For the CDR3, the DNA is TGTGCCAGCAGTGTAAACTTTAGCGGGATGTACGAGCAGTACTTC.